The 17 T cell receptor beta chains in this list originate from one sample, sequenced in a study of cytomegalovirus exposure and HLA in healthy donors. PCR primers comprised 60 Vbeta and 13 Jbeta primers. Profiling relied on immunoSEQ multiplex PCR, and the TCRdb table lists in-frame clones only, not all of them. The sample carries some 140,000 clones, about three quarters recorded once. Sequencing was carried out using PBMCs. All receptors derive from a woman between 40 and 55 years old in good health and CMV-seronegative.

The chain carries TRBV4-3 and TRBJ1-4, with D unresolved. This CDR3 spans 16 amino acids. Germline V CDR1 and CDR2: LGHNA, YSLEER. V lost 2 bases, J lost 0 bases, and 10 bases lay in between. The CDR3 DNA follows: TGCGCCAGCAGCCAATGGTCCAGCGCAACTAATGAAAAACTGTTTTTT. This encodes CASSQWSSATNEKLFF.

This chain uses TRBV18 with TRBJ1-3, with D possibly matching TRBD1 (5 bases). The CDR3 has 16 residues. CDR1 is KGHSH, CDR2 LQKENI, per germline. Trimming removed 6 bases from V and 0 bases from J, with 15 bases in between. The CDR3 region has the DNA TGTGCCAGCTCTCCCGAGACAGCCCCCTCTGGAAACACCATATATTTT. The encoded protein is CASSPETAPSGNTIYF.

This clone was observed a few times. The rearrangement links TRBV2 to TRBJ1-2; D is possibly TRBD1 (6 bases). The CDR3 runs to 13 residues. Germline V CDR1 and CDR2: SNHLY, FYNNEI. Trimming removed 5 bases from V and 2 bases from J, with 9 bases in between. CDR3 amino acids: CASSRDNNYGYTF. Written as DNA, the CDR3 is TGTGCCAGCAGTCGGGACAACAACTATGGCTACACCTTC.

This clone showed up just once. The chain has TRBV18 and TRBJ1-1, with a weak D call TRBD1 (5 bases). This CDR3 comprises 14 residues. Germline loops: CDR1 KGHSH, CDR2 LQKENI. Trimming cost V 5 bases and J 5 bases, with 15 bases left between them. This CDR3 reads CASSTQGYGTEAFF. CDR3 bases: TGTGCCAGCTCAACCCAGGGCTACGGTACTGAAGCTTTCTTT.

J is TRBJ1-6 and V is TRBV5-5; D gene uncertain. The CDR3 is 13 amino acids. The germline CDR1 and CDR2 sequences are SGHKS and YYEKEE (reference sequence). The germline V and J ends were trimmed by 3 bases and 6 bases, with 7 bases remaining between them. In DNA form, the CDR3 reads TGTGCCAGCAGCTCGAGTAGTAATTCACCCCTCCACTTT. The encoded protein is CASSSSSNSPLHF.

This clone was picked up a small number of times. This chain connects TRBV2 to TRBJ1-2; maybe TRBD1 (6 bases). With 6 bases removed from V and 6 bases from J, the gap between germline ends came to 11 bases. The CDR3 is 12 residues long. CDR1 SNHLY and CDR2 FYNNEI come from the germline V gene. The DNA for the CDR3 is TGTGCCAGCAGGTTGGACAGCCATGGCTACACCTTC. Protein sequence: CASRLDSHGYTF.

The sample holds a few counts of this clone. V gene TRBV2 combines with J gene TRBJ1-2; D gene unclear. Trimming took 1 base from V and 2 from J, leaving 5 bases between them. This CDR3 region has 13 residues. Germline CDR1 is SNHLY and CDR2 is FYNNEI. CDR3 in DNA: TGTGCCAGCAGTGAAGGTCGGAACTATGGCTACACCTTC. Protein product: CASSEGRNYGYTF.

V is TRBV2 and J is TRBJ2-1; D not resolved. Germline V gene data show CDR1 as SNHLY and CDR2 as FYNNEI. This CDR3 is built from 13 residues. The ends were cut back, 7 bases at V and 2 bases at J, with 9 bases in the middle. The CDR3 here is CASTITAYNEQFF. As DNA, the CDR3 is TGTGCCAGCACCATAACAGCCTACAATGAGCAGTTCTTC. The variable domain in full, completed from reference TRBV2 and TRBJ2-1, reads EPEVTQTPSHQVTQMGQEVILRCVPISNHLYFYWYRQILGQKVEFLVSFYNNEISEKSEIFDDQFSVERPDGSNFTLKIRSTKLEDSAMYFCASTITAYNEQFFGPGTRLTVL.

This rearrangement joins TRBV19 to TRBJ1-6; 8 nucleotides match TRBD1. CDR1 and CDR2 (germline): LNHDA, SQIVND (reference sequence). This CDR3 is 13 amino acids long. V was clipped by 8 bases and J by 10 bases; unmatched bases: 7. CDR3 bases: TGTGCCAGTGCGGACAGGGTGGAATCACCCCTCCACTTT. Protein: CASADRVESPLHF.

The genes are TRBV7-8 and TRBJ1-5, with D possibly being TRBD1 (6 bases). Germline loops: CDR1 SGHVS, CDR2 FQNEAQ. The V gene lost 1 base and the J gene lost 5 bases, with 15 bases spanning the gap. This CDR3 region has 16 residues. CDR3 sequence: CASSLEGDSIYQPQHF. CDR3 in DNA: TGTGCCAGCAGCTTAGAGGGGGATTCCATTTATCAGCCCCAGCATTTT.

The CDR3 sequence is CASSHLLGPDQETQYF. The CDR3 DNA reads TGTGCCAGCAGCCATCTCCTGGGGCCTGACCAAGAGACCCAGTACTTC. V is TRBV14 and J is TRBJ2-5; the D gene is possibly TRBD1 (5 bases). The CDR3 is 16 residues long. Germline V gene lookup returns CDR1 SGHDN and CDR2 FVKESK. The V and J ends lost 3 bases and 0 bases respectively, with 14 bases between them.

Only one count was recorded for this clone. The genes are TRBV6-1 and TRBJ1-3, with a possible D match to TRBD1 (6 bases). Germline CDR1 reads MNHNS; CDR2 reads SASEGT. V was pared by 10 bases and J by 4 bases, with 20 bases between. The CDR3 runs to 15 residues. CDR3 sequence (DNA): TGTGCCACCGCGTCGACAGGCCGGCTGGGAAACACCATATATTTT. Translating it yields CATASTGRLGNTIYF.

The chain links TRBV6-1 to TRBJ1-1, with TRBD1 as a possible D gene (6 bases). This CDR3 has 15 residues. Trimming stripped 2 bases from V and 5 bases from J, with 15 bases between. The germline CDR1 and CDR2 sequences are MNHNS and SASEGT. The CDR3 sequence: CASSESRGKSTEAFF. Written as DNA, the CDR3 is TGTGCCAGCAGTGAATCCAGGGGCAAAAGTACTGAAGCTTTCTTT.

The chain has TRBV29-1 and TRBJ2-3; 10 positions match TRBD1. Germline CDR1 is SQVTM and CDR2 is ANQGSEA. The CDR3 consists of 15 residues. The trim removed 6 bases at V and 2 bases at J, leaving 8 bases unmatched. CDR3: CSVSGTGDTTDTQYF. The CDR3 DNA reads TGCAGCGTCTCCGGGACAGGGGATACCACAGATACGCAGTATTTT.

The chain couples TRBV5-1 to TRBJ1-2, with 9 bases that match TRBD1. Germline CDR1 and CDR2: SGHRS and YFSETQ. Losses at the gene ends were 0 bases for V and 7 bases for J; bases not matched to a gene: 13. There are 17 residues in the CDR3. The CDR3 sequence is CASSLGRQGGHNAGYTF. CDR3 sequence (DNA): TGCGCCAGCAGCTTGGGGAGACAGGGGGGCCACAACGCTGGCTACACCTTC. The full variable domain, completed using reference TRBV5-1 and TRBJ1-2, is KAGVTQTPRYLIKTRGQQVTLSCSPISGHRSVSWYQQTPGQGLQFLFEYFSETQRNKGNFPGRFSGRQFSNSRSEMNVSTLELGDSALYLCASSLGRQGGHNAGYTFGSGTRLTVV.

The chain recombines TRBV28 with TRBJ2-7; D perhaps matches TRBD2 (6 bases). This CDR3 region has 15 residues. Trimming pared 7 bases from V and 4 bases from J, leaving 20 bases between. Germline CDR1 is MDHEN and CDR2 is SYDVKM. The CDR3 nucleotides read TGTGCCAGCAACTCACTGGGGCCCGGGGGTTACGAGCAGTACGTC. Amino acid sequence: CASNSLGPGGYEQYV.

This chain connects TRBV25-1 to TRBJ2-3; D might be TRBD2 (6 bases). The V end was cut by 5 bases, the J end by 0 bases, with 21 bases between. Germline V lookup: CDR1 MGHDK, CDR2 SYGVNS. The CDR3 is 18 residues long. The CDR3 loop is CASSPDAGWGDSTDTQYF. Here the CDR3 DNA reads TGTGCCAGCAGTCCCGACGCGGGATGGGGGGATAGCACAGATACGCAGTATTTT.